The 16 T cell receptor beta chains below come from one sample, sequenced in a study of OX40 agonist ivuxolimab in advanced cancers. Generated by immunoSEQ multiplex PCR, the TCRdb table keeps only in-frame clones and is missing some. In the table there are about 67,000 clones, about 88% of which are singletons. Source: CD4+ or CD8+ T cells sorted from blood, taken in a trial of the OX40 agonist ivuxolimab. Receptor source: an adult with an advanced solid tumor such as melanoma, head and neck, liver or kidney cancer.

The V call is TRBV21-1, the J call TRBJ2-5. The J call may be mistaken, given a closer DNA end match to TRBJ2-7. TRBV21-1 is annotated as a pseudogene. The CDR3 consists of 13 residues. Here the CDR3 DNA reads TGTGCCAGCAGCCCCAGCCACTCCTACGAGCAGTACTTC. It translates to CASSPSHSYEQYF.

The DNA of the CDR3 is TGTGCCAGTATCGGGACTAGCGGGGGGTTACAAGAGACCCAGTACTTC. Encoded protein: CASIGTSGGLQETQYF. The chain carries TRBV6-6 and TRBJ2-5; 15 bases match TRBD2. Unmatched junction bases numbered 7, after V lost 9 bases and J lost 2 bases. The CDR3 is 16 amino acids. Germline loops: CDR1 MNHNY, CDR2 SVGAGI (reference sequence).

The DNA for the CDR3 is TGTGCCAGCAGCTTGGGAGGGGGCATACACTATGGCTACACCTTC. Residues: CASSLGGGIHYGYTF. V and J are TRBV5-4 and TRBJ1-2; TRBD1 agrees at 7 bases. The V gene end was trimmed by 0 bases and the J gene end by 3 bases; junction bases not matched to a gene: 5. There are 15 residues in the CDR3. Germline assignment: CDR1 SGHNT and CDR2 YYREEE (reference sequence).

V gene TRBV10-3 combines with J gene TRBJ2-3, with no clear D. Between the trimmed V and J ends, which lost 3 bases and 3 bases, there was a span of 1 base. This CDR3 is 11 amino acids long. CDR1 is ENHRY and CDR2 is SYGVKD in the germline V gene. CDR3 protein: CAISETDTQYF. CDR3 DNA sequence: TGTGCCATCAGTGAAACAGATACGCAGTATTTT.

This chain links TRBV7-8 with TRBJ1-1, with D uncertain. Germline CDR1 is SGHVS and CDR2 is FQNEAQ. The CDR3 is made up of 13 amino acids. The V and J ends lost 2 bases and 2 bases respectively, with 6 bases between them. This CDR3 reads CASSLQSNTEAFF. The DNA for the CDR3 is TGTGCCAGCAGCTTACAGTCTAACACTGAAGCTTTCTTT.

The chain is built from TRBV19 and TRBJ1-4; D gene uncertain. The germline V gene has CDR1 LNHDA and CDR2 SQIVND (reference sequence). Deletions cut 3 bases from V and 0 bases from J, with 5 bases between. The length of the CDR3 is 14 residues. CDR3 protein: CASSIRATNEKLFF. The CDR3 bases are TGTGCCAGTAGTATCAGAGCAACTAATGAAAAACTGTTTTTT.

The chain employs TRBV7-2 and TRBJ2-5; possibly TRBD2 for D (6 bases). The CDR3 covers 12 residues. Trimming cost V 3 bases and J 7 bases, with 9 bases left between them. CDR1 is SGHTA, CDR2 FQGNSA, per germline. The CDR3 protein is CASSFDGGTQYF. CDR3 sequence (DNA): TGTGCCAGCAGCTTCGACGGGGGGACCCAGTACTTC.

The gene calls are TRBV11-3 and TRBJ2-7, with TRBD1 identical over 7 bases. This CDR3 comprises 15 residues. After removal of 4 bases from V and 5 bases from J, the junction contained 11 bases not matched to a gene. Per the germline V gene, CDR1 is SGHNT and CDR2 is YENEEA. The CDR3 here is CASSSPQQGKDEQYF. DNA of the CDR3: TGTGCCAGCAGCTCCCCCCAACAGGGGAAGGACGAGCAGTACTTC.

This chain joins TRBV18 and TRBJ2-4, with 9 bases aligning to TRBD2. Germline lookup yields CDR1 KGHSH and CDR2 LQKENI. This CDR3 comprises 18 residues. Trimming removed 0 bases from V and 1 base from J; junction bases left unmatched: 7. The chain's CDR3 is CASSPPSGGRGAKNIQYF. The CDR3 region has the DNA TGTGCCAGCTCACCACCTAGCGGGGGCCGGGGGGCCAAAAACATTCAGTACTTC.

The chain is built from TRBV28 and TRBJ2-7; possibly TRBD2 for D (7 bases). The germline V gene encodes CDR1 MDHEN and CDR2 SYDVKM. The CDR3 sequence is 14 residues long. V gave up 7 bases and J gave up 2 bases, with 15 bases separating them. The CDR3 sequence is CASNGGTLPYEQYF. In nucleotides, the CDR3 is TGTGCCAGCAACGGGGGGACACTCCCCTACGAGCAGTACTTC.

This clone was detected only once. V and J are TRBV7-9 and TRBJ2-3; 8 bases are a match to TRBD2. The CDR3 covers 15 residues. The V gene's germline CDR1 is SEHNR and CDR2 FQNEAQ (reference sequence). Losses at the gene ends were 5 bases for V and 0 bases for J; bases not matched to a gene: 4. In DNA form, the CDR3 reads TGTGCCAGCAGCCGCGGACTAGCCAGCACAGATACGCAGTATTTT. Protein product: CASSRGLASTDTQYF.

DNA of the CDR3: TGTGCCAGCAGGCTGGGCGGACAAGAGACCCAGTACTTC. It is translated as CASRLGGQETQYF. J is TRBJ2-5 and V is TRBV2; no clear D gene. The CDR3 totals 13 residues. From germline, CDR1 is SNHLY and CDR2 FYNNEI. V lost 6 bases and J 2 bases, leaving 10 bases between the germline ends.

The chain links TRBV7-9 to TRBJ1-3; maybe TRBD1 (5 bases). This CDR3 comprises 16 residues. Trimming left V 0 bases short and J 2 bases short, with 11 bases between. CDR1 is SEHNR, CDR2 FQNEAQ, per germline (reference sequence). The chain's CDR3 is CASSLAQGAAGNTIYF. CDR3 sequence (DNA): TGTGCCAGCAGCTTAGCGCAAGGGGCGGCTGGAAACACCATATATTTT.

V is TRBV7-6 and J is TRBJ2-1, with 10 bases matching TRBD1. The CDR3 sequence is 16 residues long. Germline CDR1 reads SGHVS; CDR2 reads FNYEAQ. J was trimmed by 8 bases and V by 6 bases; bases with no gene match: 13. CDR3 residues: CASREAGTGVVHEQFF. DNA for the CDR3: TGTGCCAGCAGGGAAGCCGGGACAGGGGTTGTACATGAGCAGTTCTTC.

The chain's CDR3 is CASSLGLEGETQYF. In nucleotides, the CDR3 is TGCGCCAGCAGCTTGGGACTCGAGGGAGAGACCCAGTACTTC. The chain joins TRBV5-1 to TRBJ2-5; D may be TRBD2 (5 bases). V lost 0 bases and J 4 bases, leaving 10 bases between the germline ends. Germline CDR1 reads SGHRS; CDR2 reads YFSETQ. This CDR3 is built from 14 residues.

This chain joins TRBV11-3 and TRBJ2-5; D is uncertain. Deletions cut 3 bases from V and 5 bases from J, with 10 bases between. The CDR3 covers 13 residues. CDR1 is SGHNT, CDR2 YENEEA, per germline. CDR3 sequence: CASSFGPEETQYF. Written as DNA, the CDR3 is TGTGCCAGCAGCTTTGGCCCGGAGGAGACCCAGTACTTC.